This T cell receptor beta chain emerged from a study of early T cells in non-severe SARS-CoV-2 infection. Study in general: Bulk RNA from unsorted whole blood was sequenced; chains were unpaired.

This clonotype was observed a few times. Germline V CDR1 and CDR2: MNHEY, SVGAGI. There are 16 residues in the CDR3. The V segment lost 5 bases and the J segment 0 bases; nucleotides outside the gene matches: 8. TCRdb itself ran the 5' RACE reads through MiXCR, one entry per CDR3 protein. This repertoire shows under 70,000 distinct CDR3 sequences, over 4.5% found once; its top ten account for under 6.5%. The origin of this receptor is an adult who was a healthcare worker with PCR-confirmed SARS-CoV-2 infection or an uninfected control (not recorded which). The chain couples TRBV6-5 to TRBJ2-3, with 7 bases lining up with TRBD2. Sequencing was done on a sample of whole blood. The CDR3, as DNA: TGTGCCAGCAGTAGGGACTATCTCTCTAGCACAGATACGCAGTATTTT. Its protein is CASSRDYLSSTDTQYF.